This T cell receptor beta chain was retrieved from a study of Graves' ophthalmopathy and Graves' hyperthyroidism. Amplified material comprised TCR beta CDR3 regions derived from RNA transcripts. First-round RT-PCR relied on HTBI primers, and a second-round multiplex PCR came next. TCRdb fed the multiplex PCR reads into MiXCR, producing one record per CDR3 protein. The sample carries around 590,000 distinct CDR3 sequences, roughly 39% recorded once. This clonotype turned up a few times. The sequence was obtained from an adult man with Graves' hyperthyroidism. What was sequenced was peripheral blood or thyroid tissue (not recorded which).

CDR3 sequence: CASRRDTTGEQYF. As DNA, the CDR3 is TGTGCCAGCAGAAGGGACACAACCGGCGAGCAGTACTTC. The rearrangement uses TRBV5-6 and TRBJ2-7, with a possible D match to TRBD1 (6 bases). The length of the CDR3 is 13 residues. The V end was cut by 5 bases, the J end by 6 bases, with 15 bases between. Germline V gene lookup returns CDR1 SGHDT and CDR2 YYEEEE.